This TCR beta chain was observed in a study of a mutant IDH1 vaccine in newly diagnosed glioma. Overall study context: The study started vaccination 4-6 weeks after radiotherapy alone, or with temozolomide cycles.

Sample time point: week 5, during vaccination. Vaccination comprised doses that each held 300 ug of mutant IDH1 20-mer peptide, plus topical imiquimod. Turning to this clone: Its antigen is undetermined.

Generated by immunoSEQ multiplex PCR, the TCRdb table keeps only in-frame clones and is missing some. The data show about 40,000 clones, 91% seen once. The CDR3 is made up of 15 amino acids. The junction had 2 bases not matched to a gene; V was cut back by 2 bases and J by 5 bases. CDR1 and CDR2 from the germline V gene are MNHEY and SVGAGI. Sequenced here: PBMCs, sampled from a glioma patient whose treatment included an IDH1 peptide vaccine. This TCR derives from a man in his fifties or sixties with glioma. The chain couples TRBV6-5 to TRBJ2-2, with TRBD1 identical over 10 bases. The CDR3 region is CASSYDRGQTGELFF. The CDR3 DNA sequence: TGTGCCAGCAGTTACGACAGGGGGCAAACCGGGGAGCTGTTTTTT.